These 10 T cell receptor beta chains share one sample of origin, sequenced in a study of blood T cell repertoires in COVID-19. Using immunoSEQ multiplex PCR, the repertoire was profiled, and TCRdb retains in-frame clones only, with some absent. The table includes approximately 260,000 clones, approximately 90% detected once. What was sequenced was peripheral blood. The receptor set was obtained from a woman in her thirties or forties who had recovered from COVID-19.

The chain uses TRBV5-1 and TRBJ1-6, with D maybe TRBD1 (6 bases). CDR1 SGHRS and CDR2 YFSETQ come from the germline V gene. There are 15 residues in the CDR3. The V end was cut by 1 base, the J end by 7 bases, with 12 bases between. The DNA of the CDR3 is TGCGCCAGCAGCTTGTCCTGGGGGCTGAATTCACCCCTCCACTTT. Translated, it gives CASSLSWGLNSPLHF.

The chain has TRBV4-2 and TRBJ2-7; possibly TRBD1 for D (6 bases). The CDR3 covers 14 residues. Germline-derived CDR1 and CDR2 are LGHNA and YNFKEQ. V shed 0 bases and J shed 2 bases, with 8 bases lying between them. DNA of the CDR3: TGTGCCAGCAGCCAAGACAGGGGACCCTACGAGCAGTACTTC. It encodes CASSQDRGPYEQYF.

This clone was detected only once. The chain is built from TRBV3-1 (or the pseudogene TRBV3-2) and TRBJ2-3; 8 bases align to TRBD2. There are 17 residues in the CDR3. J gave up 5 bases and V 0 bases, and 10 bases lay outside the gene matches. Germline V gene sequence: CDR1 LGHDT, CDR2 YNNKEL (reference sequence). This CDR3 is CASSQESSGSRGDTQYF. The CDR3 coding sequence is TGTGCCAGCAGCCAAGAGTCAAGCGGGAGTCGAGGAGATACGCAGTATTTT.

The chain recombines TRBV7-3 with TRBJ2-1; the D is unclear. V shed 2 bases and J shed 2 bases, with 10 bases lying between them. The CDR3 has 15 residues. Germline assignment: CDR1 SGHTA and CDR2 FQGTGA. Written as DNA, the CDR3 is TGTGCCAGCAGCTTAGTGGAGTCCCCCTACAATGAGCAGTTCTTC. This gives the protein CASSLVESPYNEQFF. Drawing the rest from reference TRBV7-3 and TRBJ2-1, the complete variable domain is GAGVSQTPSNKVTEKGKYVELRCDPISGHTALYWYRQSLGQGPEFLIYFQGTGAADDSGLPNDRFFAVRPEGSVSTLKIQRTERGDSAVYLCASSLVESPYNEQFFGPGTRLTVL.

This rearrangement joins TRBV7-3 to TRBJ2-3; 8 nucleotides align to TRBD1. The CDR3 totals 16 residues. Germline V lookup: CDR1 SGHTA, CDR2 FQGTGA. V lost 3 bases to trimming and J lost 3 bases; unmatched junction nucleotides: 8. The CDR3 region has the DNA TGTGCCAGCAGCTTGCAGGGGGCGAGGTTAACAGATACGCAGTATTTT. Protein: CASSLQGARLTDTQYF.

V is TRBV6-5 and J is TRBJ1-6; the D is unclear. Trimming shortened V by 2 bases and J by 9 bases, and 5 bases separated the two germline ends. CDR1 MNHEY and CDR2 SVGAGI come from the germline V gene. This CDR3 is 12 amino acids long. The CDR3 DNA is TGTGCCAGCAGTTACCCCGGTTCACCCCTCCACTTT. Translation: CASSYPGSPLHF.

J is TRBJ1-6 and V is TRBV28, with D perhaps TRBD1 (5 bases). V lost 4 bases to trimming and J lost 7 bases, with 14 bases between them. CDR1 is MDHEN and CDR2 is SYDVKM in the germline V gene. This CDR3 spans 15 amino acids. This chain's CDR3 is CASSSGGTGNSPLHF. The DNA of the CDR3 is TGTGCCAGCAGTTCCGGGGGGACGGGAAATTCACCCCTCCACTTT.

This clone was counted once. This same CDR3 is encoded by further DNA sequences in the sample. Written as DNA, the CDR3 is TGTGCCAGCAGCTCCGGGACAACGAACACCGGGGAGCTGTTTTTT. Protein sequence: CASSSGTTNTGELFF. The chain uses TRBV5-5 and TRBJ2-2; possible D gene TRBD1, 6 bases. Germline V gene sequence: CDR1 SGHKS, CDR2 YYEKEE (reference sequence). Trimming took 3 bases from V and 0 from J, leaving 9 bases between them. The CDR3 has 15 residues.

This sequence joins TRBV6-9 and TRBJ2-7, with D possibly being TRBD2 (6 bases). There are 15 residues in the CDR3. Between the trimmed V and J ends, which lost 10 bases and 2 bases, there was a span of 21 bases. Per the germline V gene, CDR1 is MNHGY and CDR2 is SVAAGI. CDR3 region: CATHSRGSTPYEQYF. The CDR3 DNA follows: TGTGCCACCCACTCCCGGGGGAGCACACCCTACGAGCAGTACTTC.

The gene calls are TRBV9 and TRBJ1-2; D uncertain. Trimming took 4 bases from V and 0 from J, leaving 13 bases between them. Germline CDR1 is SGDLS and CDR2 is YYNGEE. This CDR3 comprises 15 residues. The CDR3 loop is CASSKSFSANYGYTF. The DNA for the CDR3 is TGTGCCAGCAGCAAATCTTTTTCAGCTAACTATGGCTACACCTTC.